These T cell receptor beta chains were read from a single sample in a study of blood T cell repertoires in COVID-19. Assay: immunoSEQ multiplex PCR; the TCRdb copy retains only in-frame clones and omits some. This sample carries some 150,000 clones, 80% to 85% of them seen once, and the ten largest clones take about 38%. Sequences were obtained from peripheral blood. These receptors were taken from a human donor in a cohort sampled during active COVID-19. The CDR3 runs from the conserved cysteine through the conserved F or W. Fields, in order: J gene, V gene, D gene, clone size, CDR3 protein, CDR3 DNA. D genes are given only for firm matches. Not every row has a clone size; where given, it reads once, few, many or a size class.

j_call: TRBJ2-2; v_call: TRBV5-4; d_call: TRBD2; clone_size: .; cdr3_aa: CASSLGLAGGQGGELFF; cdr3_nt: TGTGCCAGCAGCTTGGGACTAGCGGGGGGCCAAGGAGGGGAGCTGTTTTTT
j_call: TRBJ2-3; v_call: TRBV7-8; d_call: TRBD1; clone_size: .; cdr3_aa: CASSYDGTGFTDTQYF; cdr3_nt: TGTGCCAGCAGCTACGACGGGACAGGGTTCACAGATACGCAGTATTTT
j_call: TRBJ1-2; v_call: TRBV28; d_call: TRBD1; clone_size: .; cdr3_aa: CASSRDRGGSAF; cdr3_nt: TGTGCCAGCAGCCGGGACAGGGGGGGAAGCGCCTTC
j_call: TRBJ1-5; v_call: TRBV7-2; d_call: .; clone_size: once; cdr3_aa: CASSTGMGPLQPQHF; cdr3_nt: TGTGCCAGCAGCACCGGAATGGGGCCCCTCCAGCCCCAGCATTTT
j_call: TRBJ1-5; v_call: TRBV27; d_call: TRBD1; clone_size: .; cdr3_aa: CASSIRTGGEQPQHF; cdr3_nt: TGTGCCAGCAGTATACGGACAGGGGGCGAGCAGCCCCAGCATTTT
j_call: TRBJ2-1; v_call: TRBV4-1; d_call: TRBD2; clone_size: .; cdr3_aa: CASSQEERRGLNEQFF; cdr3_nt: TGCGCCAGCAGCCAAGAAGAGCGGCGGGGGTTGAATGAGCAGTTCTTC
j_call: TRBJ1-5; v_call: TRBV28; d_call: .; clone_size: .; cdr3_aa: CASSPRTVYSNQPQHF; cdr3_nt: TGTGCCAGCAGTCCTCGGACTGTCTATAGCAATCAGCCCCAGCATTTT
j_call: TRBJ1-5; v_call: TRBV12-3/TRBV12-4; d_call: TRBD1; clone_size: .; cdr3_aa: CASSSPWDRAQHF; cdr3_nt: TGTGCCAGCAGTTCACCCTGGGACAGAGCCCAGCATTTT
j_call: TRBJ2-3; v_call: TRBV19; d_call: TRBD2; clone_size: .; cdr3_aa: CASSIPSGGFTDTQYF; cdr3_nt: TGTGCCAGTAGTATCCCTAGCGGGGGGTTCACAGATACGCAGTATTTT
j_call: TRBJ1-2; v_call: TRBV5-1; d_call: TRBD1; clone_size: .; cdr3_aa: CASSFGTGMDGYTF; cdr3_nt: TGCGCCAGCAGCTTTGGGACAGGAATGGATGGCTACACCTTC
j_call: TRBJ2-3; v_call: TRBV19; d_call: .; clone_size: .; cdr3_aa: CASRSLSGDTQYF; cdr3_nt: TGTGCCAGTAGATCCCTTAGCGGCGATACGCAGTATTTT
j_call: TRBJ1-1; v_call: TRBV27; d_call: .; clone_size: .; cdr3_aa: CASSFGGASPLAFF; cdr3_nt: TGTGCCAGCAGTTTCGGGGGGGCCTCCCCCCTAGCTTTCTTT
j_call: TRBJ2-1; v_call: TRBV14; d_call: .; clone_size: .; cdr3_aa: CASSHGQGLVDNEQFF; cdr3_nt: TGTGCCAGCAGCCACGGCCAAGGACTGGTCGACAATGAGCAGTTCTTC
j_call: TRBJ2-5; v_call: TRBV18; d_call: .; clone_size: .; cdr3_aa: CASSRGDSPETQYF; cdr3_nt: TGTGCCAGCTCACGGGGGGACAGTCCAGAGACCCAGTACTTC
j_call: TRBJ2-7; v_call: TRBV5-1; d_call: .; clone_size: .; cdr3_aa: CASSFSDSAYEQYF; cdr3_nt: TGCGCCAGCAGCTTCAGTGACAGTGCCTACGAGCAGTACTTC
j_call: TRBJ2-2; v_call: TRBV19; d_call: .; clone_size: .; cdr3_aa: CASGSASGVNTGELFF; cdr3_nt: TGTGCCAGTGGATCTGCCTCCGGGGTGAACACCGGGGAGCTGTTTTTT
j_call: TRBJ2-1; v_call: TRBV5-4; d_call: .; clone_size: .; cdr3_aa: CASSLDLSSYNEQFF; cdr3_nt: TGTGCCAGCAGCTTGGACCTGAGCTCCTACAATGAGCAGTTCTTC
j_call: TRBJ2-7; v_call: TRBV6-5; d_call: .; clone_size: .; cdr3_aa: CAVQGLAYEQYF; cdr3_nt: TGTGCCGTTCAGGGGTTGGCCTACGAGCAGTACTTC
j_call: TRBJ1-2; v_call: TRBV5-1; d_call: .; clone_size: few; cdr3_aa: CASSADRPVYGYTF; cdr3_nt: TGCGCCAGCAGCGCCGACAGGCCTGTCTATGGCTACACCTTC
j_call: TRBJ1-3; v_call: TRBV30; d_call: .; clone_size: .; cdr3_aa: CAWSPRSIISGNTIYF; cdr3_nt: TGTGCCTGGAGTCCCAGGTCCATAATCTCTGGAAACACCATATATTTT
j_call: TRBJ2-2; v_call: TRBV19; d_call: .; clone_size: .; cdr3_aa: CARRNTWNTGELFF; cdr3_nt: TGTGCCAGGCGTAATACCTGGAACACCGGGGAGCTGTTTTTT
j_call: TRBJ2-3; v_call: TRBV4-2; d_call: .; clone_size: many; cdr3_aa: CASSQGQYRETDTQYF; cdr3_nt: TGTGCCAGCAGCCAAGGCCAATACCGGGAGACAGATACGCAGTATTTT
j_call: TRBJ1-5; v_call: TRBV27; d_call: .; clone_size: .; cdr3_aa: CASSLVANQADQPQHF; cdr3_nt: TGTGCCAGCAGTTTAGTCGCCAATCAAGCGGATCAGCCCCAGCATTTT
j_call: TRBJ1-2; v_call: TRBV2; d_call: TRBD1; clone_size: .; cdr3_aa: CASTPGQGAFRGYTF; cdr3_nt: TGTGCCAGCACCCCGGGACAGGGGGCTTTTCGCGGCTACACCTTC
j_call: TRBJ1-1; v_call: TRBV12-3/TRBV12-4; d_call: .; clone_size: .; cdr3_aa: CASSLQGPTEAFF; cdr3_nt: TGTGCCAGCAGCTTGCAGGGGCCCACTGAAGCTTTCTTT
j_call: TRBJ1-3; v_call: TRBV10-3; d_call: .; clone_size: .; cdr3_aa: CAIRPGRGPGNTIYF; cdr3_nt: TGTGCCATCAGACCCGGGCGGGGCCCTGGAAACACCATATATTTT
j_call: TRBJ1-2; v_call: TRBV28; d_call: TRBD1; clone_size: .; cdr3_aa: CASSAPGTEIVGYTF; cdr3_nt: TGTGCCAGCAGTGCACCCGGGACAGAGATAGTTGGCTACACCTTC
j_call: TRBJ1-2; v_call: TRBV6-2/TRBV6-3; d_call: .; clone_size: .; cdr3_aa: CASSPQMVNYGYTF; cdr3_nt: TGTGCCAGCAGCCCACAGATGGTTAACTATGGCTACACCTTC
j_call: TRBJ1-5; v_call: TRBV7-9; d_call: .; clone_size: once; cdr3_aa: CASSLWGRGHNQPQHF; cdr3_nt: TGTGCCAGCAGCTTATGGGGGCGAGGGCACAATCAGCCCCAGCATTTT
j_call: TRBJ1-1; v_call: TRBV19; d_call: TRBD1; clone_size: few; cdr3_aa: CASSIDGQGNTEAFF; cdr3_nt: TGTGCCAGTAGTATAGATGGACAGGGGAACACTGAAGCTTTCTTT
j_call: TRBJ1-2; v_call: TRBV2; d_call: .; clone_size: .; cdr3_aa: CASSARGYYGYTF; cdr3_nt: TGTGCCAGCAGCGCTCGAGGGTACTATGGCTACACCTTC
j_call: TRBJ1-6; v_call: TRBV6-2/TRBV6-3; d_call: .; clone_size: .; cdr3_aa: CASNPGLTYNSPLHF; cdr3_nt: TGTGCCAGCAACCCGGGACTGACGTATAATTCACCCCTCCACTTT
j_call: TRBJ1-1; v_call: TRBV7-9; d_call: .; clone_size: .; cdr3_aa: CASSSGTEAFF; cdr3_nt: TGTGCCAGCAGCTCGGGCACTGAAGCTTTCTTT
j_call: TRBJ1-2; v_call: TRBV2; d_call: .; clone_size: .; cdr3_aa: CASSVYEADYGYTF; cdr3_nt: TGTGCCAGCAGTGTCTATGAGGCAGACTATGGCTACACCTTC
j_call: TRBJ2-1; v_call: TRBV5-4; d_call: TRBD2; clone_size: few; cdr3_aa: CASSPGGYNEQFF; cdr3_nt: TGTGCCAGCAGCCCGGGGGGCTACAATGAGCAGTTCTTC
j_call: TRBJ1-4; v_call: TRBV29-1; d_call: TRBD1; clone_size: once; cdr3_aa: CSVFPGQGEKLFF; cdr3_nt: TGCAGCGTATTCCCGGGACAGGGTGAAAAACTGTTTTTT
j_call: TRBJ2-3; v_call: TRBV7-2; d_call: .; clone_size: .; cdr3_aa: CARGGLPPDTQYF; cdr3_nt: TGTGCCAGAGGTGGACTCCCGCCAGATACGCAGTATTTT
j_call: TRBJ1-2; v_call: TRBV3-1/TRBV3-2; d_call: .; clone_size: .; cdr3_aa: CASSQGGPVNYGYTF; cdr3_nt: TGTGCCAGCAGCCAAGGAGGGCCGGTTAATTATGGCTACACCTTC
j_call: TRBJ2-5; v_call: TRBV5-5; d_call: .; clone_size: .; cdr3_aa: CASSRDFRETQYF; cdr3_nt: TGTGCCAGCAGCCGGGACTTTCGGGAGACCCAGTACTTC
j_call: TRBJ2-4; v_call: TRBV18; d_call: TRBD1; clone_size: .; cdr3_aa: CASSPPLGTANIQYF; cdr3_nt: TGTGCCAGCTCACCACCGTTGGGGACAGCAAACATTCAGTACTTC
j_call: TRBJ1-5; v_call: TRBV27; d_call: .; clone_size: many; cdr3_aa: CASSRAAGGYSNQPQHF; cdr3_nt: TGTGCCAGCAGTAGGGCAGCCGGAGGATATAGCAATCAGCCCCAGCATTTT
j_call: TRBJ1-3; v_call: TRBV4-3; d_call: .; clone_size: .; cdr3_aa: CASSQVAQGSGNTIYF; cdr3_nt: TGCGCCAGCAGCCAAGTCGCTCAGGGGTCTGGAAACACCATATATTTT
j_call: TRBJ1-1; v_call: TRBV5-1; d_call: TRBD1; clone_size: .; cdr3_aa: CASSFTGTGSGTEAFF; cdr3_nt: TGCGCCAGCAGCTTTACCGGGACAGGGAGCGGCACTGAAGCTTTCTTT
j_call: TRBJ1-2; v_call: TRBV6-5; d_call: TRBD1; clone_size: .; cdr3_aa: CASSYGQVEGYTF; cdr3_nt: TGTGCCAGCAGTTACGGACAGGTGGAAGGCTACACCTTC
j_call: TRBJ2-5; v_call: TRBV11-3; d_call: TRBD1; clone_size: .; cdr3_aa: CASSLDGDRGRETQYF; cdr3_nt: TGTGCCAGCAGCTTAGACGGGGACAGGGGGCGTGAGACCCAGTACTTC
j_call: TRBJ1-2; v_call: TRBV12-3/TRBV12-4; d_call: .; clone_size: once; cdr3_aa: CASSPGLGYTF; cdr3_nt: TGTGCCAGCAGTCCAGGGCTTGGCTACACCTTC
j_call: TRBJ2-6; v_call: TRBV5-6; d_call: TRBD1; clone_size: .; cdr3_aa: CASSLVRQGDSGANVLTF; cdr3_nt: TGTGCCAGCAGCTTGGTTCGACAGGGAGACTCTGGGGCCAACGTCCTGACTTTC
j_call: TRBJ2-4; v_call: TRBV5-1; d_call: .; clone_size: .; cdr3_aa: CASSPEGLAAKNIQYF; cdr3_nt: TGCGCCAGCAGCCCCGAGGGCCTGGCAGCCAAAAACATTCAGTACTTC